The T cell receptor beta chain described here comes from a study of low-dose radiotherapy and immunotherapy resistance in tumors. The CDR3 sequence is 15 residues long. After removal of 6 bases from V and 5 bases from J, the junction contained 8 bases not matched to a gene. Germline V gene data show CDR1 as ENHRY and CDR2 as SYGVKD. This clonotype was counted ten times or more. Regarding time point: after trial treatment. Treatment specified: LDRT plus nivolumab, ipilimumab, low-dose cyclophosphamide and aspirin (RACIN trial). Covering alpha and beta chains, TRAV- and TRBV-specific primers were used for the first-strand cDNA. TCRs underwent 15 to 25 PCR cycles of amplification with a constant-region primer and V-primer adapter. TCRdb redid the calling of the reads with MiXCR, one entry per CDR3 protein. The sample has about 44,000 distinct CDR3 sequences; 20% to 25% are singletons.

The starting material was PBMCs, obtained after low-dose radiotherapy plus immunotherapy. The rearrangement uses TRBV10-3 and TRBJ2-3; 10 positions match TRBD2. The receptor was isolated from a male donor with prostate cancer. The CDR3 region is CAIRATSGEGDTQYF. CDR3 bases: TGTGCCATCAGGGCAACTAGCGGGGAGGGAGATACGCAGTATTTT.